The 11 T cell receptor beta chains below were found in one sample sequenced in a study of CD8 T cells in ankylosing spondylitis. TCRdb independently ran MiXCR on the 5' RACE reads; one entry per CDR3 protein. The table shows over 100,000 distinct CDR3 sequences, with more than 6.5% occurring only once. Sample: blood, either unsorted or a sorted T cell fraction (not recorded which). Every receptor here comes from a male donor with ankylosing spondylitis or in good health (not recorded which).

This clonotype has at least ten counts. The J gene is TRBJ2-1, the V gene TRBV20-1; no reliable D call. This CDR3 region has 19 residues. V was cut by 1 base and J by 4 bases, with 26 bases left in between. Germline CDR1 and CDR2: DFQATT and SNEGSKA (reference sequence). Here the CDR3 reads CSARAPPLYSYRKYNEQFF. CDR3 bases: TGCAGTGCTAGAGCCCCTCCCCTATACTCGTACCGTAAGTACAATGAGCAGTTCTTC.

In this sample, this clonotype turned up many times. This chain links TRBV29-1 with TRBJ2-1, with unresolved D. Trimming took 8 bases from V and 5 from J, leaving 10 bases between them. CDR1 is SQVTM and CDR2 is ANQGSEA in the germline V gene. The CDR3 runs 11 residues. CDR3 DNA sequence: TGCAGCATCAGTGAGAACAATGAGCAGTTCTTC. Residues: CSISENNEQFF.

This clonotype was seen repeatedly, ten times or more. DNA for the CDR3: TGCGCCAGCAGCTTCGGGACAGGAGGGAACACTGAAGCTTTCTTT. Residues: CASSFGTGGNTEAFF. J is TRBJ1-1 and V is TRBV5-1, with 8 nucleotides matching TRBD1. With V trimmed by 2 bases and J by 1 base, 4 bases remained unmatched. The CDR3 has 15 amino acids. CDR1 is SGHRS, CDR2 YFSETQ, per germline.

This clonotype occurred many times. The chain carries TRBV20-1 and TRBJ2-1, with TRBD2 matching 11 bases. The CDR3 sequence is 16 residues long. Trimming at V came to 2 bases and at J to 3 bases, leaving 6 bases not matched to a gene. Germline V gene data show CDR1 as DFQATT and CDR2 as SNEGSKA (reference sequence). The DNA for the CDR3 is TGCAGTGCTAGATTCGCTAGCGGGGGGAACTACAATGAGCAGTTCTTC. Translating gives CSARFASGGNYNEQFF.

The chain couples TRBV7-8 to TRBJ2-7; TRBD1 might be the D (6 bases). The CDR3 loop spans 15 amino acids. The germline CDR1 and CDR2 sequences are SGHVS and FQNEAQ. The V end was cut by 3 bases, the J end by 2 bases, with 14 bases between. The CDR3 loop is CASSLGPGHPYEQYF. Written as DNA, the CDR3 is TGTGCCAGCAGCTTGGGCCCGGGACACCCCTACGAGCAGTACTTC.

This clonotype came up many times. The rearrangement joins TRBV11-1 to TRBJ2-1; TRBD2 aligns across 13 bases. Unmatched junction bases numbered 14, after V lost 7 bases and J lost 2 bases. Germline CDR1 SGHAT, CDR2 FQDESV (reference sequence). The CDR3 sequence is 19 residues long. The CDR3 coding sequence is TGTGCCAGCATCGTGCCCCGGACTAGCGGGGGCCTGACCTACAATGAGCAGTTCTTC. Translated: CASIVPRTSGGLTYNEQFF.

This clonotype was counted at least ten times. Its ends do not fully match the called genes, so a read error is possible. This sequence joins TRBV5-1 and TRBJ2-3, with a possible D match to TRBD1 (6 bases). There are 13 residues in the CDR3. Germline assignment: CDR1 SGHRS and CDR2 YFSETQ. Here the CDR3 DNA reads TGTGCCAGCAGCTTGCAGGGGACGGATACGCAGTATTTT. Its protein product is CASSLQGTDTQYF.

This clonotype has ten or more counts. The rearrangement uses TRBV10-3 and TRBJ2-5; possibly TRBD2 for D (5 bases). The CDR3 is 16 amino acids. Deletions cut 7 bases from V and 4 bases from J, with 22 bases between. CDR1 is ENHRY, CDR2 SYGVKD, per germline. CDR3 sequence: CAITAGLGIPGETQYF. CDR3 DNA sequence: TGTGCCATCACCGCCGGACTGGGGATCCCAGGAGAGACCCAGTACTTC.

This clonotype was found many times. V is TRBV27 and J is TRBJ1-2; D unclear. This CDR3 is built from 14 residues. V lost 4 bases to trimming and J lost 4 bases, with 13 bases between them. CDR1 is MNHEY and CDR2 is SMNVEV in the germline V gene (reference sequence). The CDR3 sequence is CASSSQAVGYGYTF. The CDR3 DNA follows: TGTGCCAGCAGTTCCCAGGCAGTAGGCTATGGCTACACCTTC.

Concerning this clonotype itself: This may be a read error, as it is one base from a much larger clone. J is TRBJ2-3 and V is TRBV7-6; TRBD1 matches at 10 bases. The germline gives CDR1 SGHVS, CDR2 FNYEAQ. The CDR3 totals 18 residues. V dropped 1 base and J dropped 4; count of bases not matched to a gene: 11. CDR3 nucleotides: TGTGCCAGCAGCTTAGGGACAGGGGGTGTCCGGCTCGCAGATACGCAGTATTTT. It translates to CASSLGTGGVRLADTQYF. The complete variable domain, with remaining parts taken from reference TRBV7-6 and TRBJ2-3, reads GAGVSQSPRYKVTKRGQDVALRCDPISGHVSLYWYRQALGQGPEFLTYFNYEAQQDKSGLPNDRFSAERPEGSISTLTIQRTEQRDSAMYRCASSLGTGGVRLADTQYFGPGTRLTVL.

This clonotype showed up just a few times. V usage is TRBV5-6 and J usage is TRBJ2-1; TRBD1 agrees at 9 bases. Germline CDR1 SGHDT, CDR2 YYEEEE. This CDR3 comprises 21 residues. After removal of 4 bases from V and 12 bases from J, the junction contained 32 bases not matched to a gene. The DNA for the CDR3 is TGTGCCAGCAGCCCAGGAGGCCGGGACAGGGCATCAATCTCTCCTACTCGCGGGCAGTTCTTC. Encoded protein: CASSPGGRDRASISPTRGQFF.